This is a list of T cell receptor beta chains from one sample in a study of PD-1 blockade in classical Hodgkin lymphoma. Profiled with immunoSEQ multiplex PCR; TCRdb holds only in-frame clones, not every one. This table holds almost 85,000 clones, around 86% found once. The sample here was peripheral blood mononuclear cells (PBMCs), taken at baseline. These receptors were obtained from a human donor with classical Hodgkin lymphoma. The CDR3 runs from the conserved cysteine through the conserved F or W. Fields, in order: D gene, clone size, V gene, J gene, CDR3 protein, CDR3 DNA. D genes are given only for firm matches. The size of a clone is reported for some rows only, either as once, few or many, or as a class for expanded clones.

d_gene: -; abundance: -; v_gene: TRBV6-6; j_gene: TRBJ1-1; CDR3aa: CASRGMEAFF; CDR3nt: TGTGCCAGCAGAGGGATGGAAGCTTTCTTT
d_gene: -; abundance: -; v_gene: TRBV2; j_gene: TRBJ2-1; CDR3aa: CASSGNEQFF; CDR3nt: TGTGCCAGCAGTGGGAATGAGCAGTTCTTC
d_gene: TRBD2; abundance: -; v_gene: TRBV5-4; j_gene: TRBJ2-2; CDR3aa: CASSLGTSGSSTGELFF; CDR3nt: TGTGCCAGCAGCCTCGGGACTAGCGGGAGTTCGACCGGGGAGCTGTTTTTT
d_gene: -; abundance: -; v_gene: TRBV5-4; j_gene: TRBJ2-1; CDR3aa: CASSLNALYNEQFF; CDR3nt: TGTGCCAGCAGCTTGAACGCCCTCTACAATGAGCAGTTCTTC
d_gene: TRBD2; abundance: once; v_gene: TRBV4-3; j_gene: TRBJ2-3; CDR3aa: CASSQEVAGGPDTQYF; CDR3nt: TGCGCCAGCAGCCAAGAAGTAGCGGGAGGTCCAGATACGCAGTATTTT
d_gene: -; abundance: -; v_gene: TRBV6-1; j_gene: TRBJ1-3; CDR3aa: CASSAGGLSGNTIYF; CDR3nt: TGTGCCAGCAGTGCGGGGGGGCTAAGCGGAAACACCATATATTTT
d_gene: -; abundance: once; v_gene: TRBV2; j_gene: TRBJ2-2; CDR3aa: CASSERTGELFF; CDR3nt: TGTGCCAGCAGTGAAAGGACCGGGGAGCTGTTTTTT
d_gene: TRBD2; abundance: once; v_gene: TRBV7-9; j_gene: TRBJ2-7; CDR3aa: CASNLAGHSYEQYF; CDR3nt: TGTGCCAGCAACTTAGCGGGGCACTCCTACGAGCAGTACTTC
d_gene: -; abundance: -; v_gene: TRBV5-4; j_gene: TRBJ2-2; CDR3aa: CASSVYYTGELFF; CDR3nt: TGTGCCAGCAGCGTGTACTACACCGGGGAGCTGTTTTTT
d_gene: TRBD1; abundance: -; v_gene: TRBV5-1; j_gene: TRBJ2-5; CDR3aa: CASSSIGTDQETQYF; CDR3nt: TGCGCCAGCAGCTCTATCGGGACAGATCAAGAGACCCAGTACTTC
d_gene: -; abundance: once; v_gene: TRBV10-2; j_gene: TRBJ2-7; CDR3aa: CASGRPGSYEQYF; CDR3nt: TGCGCCAGCGGCAGACCGGGGTCCTACGAGCAGTACTTC
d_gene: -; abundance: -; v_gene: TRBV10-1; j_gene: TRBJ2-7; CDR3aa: CASSNSPGDYEQYF; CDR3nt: TGCGCCAGCAGTAACAGCCCCGGGGACTACGAGCAGTACTTC
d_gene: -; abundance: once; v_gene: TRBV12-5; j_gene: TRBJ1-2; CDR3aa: CASGLVRGAGYGYTF; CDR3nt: TGTGCTAGTGGTTTGGTACGGGGCGCTGGGTATGGCTACACCTTC
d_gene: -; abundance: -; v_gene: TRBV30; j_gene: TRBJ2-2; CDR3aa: CAWSSAGELFF; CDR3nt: TGTGCCTGGAGTAGCGCCGGGGAGCTGTTTTTT
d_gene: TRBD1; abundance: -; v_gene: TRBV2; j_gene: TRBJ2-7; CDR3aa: CASSVDRGRFYEQYF; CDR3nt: TGTGCCAGCAGTGTGGACAGGGGGCGCTTCTACGAGCAGTACTTC
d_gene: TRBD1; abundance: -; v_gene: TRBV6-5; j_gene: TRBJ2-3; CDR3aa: CASTRQGGRDTQYF; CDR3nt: TGTGCCAGCACCCGACAGGGCGGGCGAGATACGCAGTATTTT
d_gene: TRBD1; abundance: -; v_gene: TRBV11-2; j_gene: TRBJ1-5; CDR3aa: CASSLSRGSNQPQHF; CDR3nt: TGTGCCAGCAGCTTAAGCAGGGGGAGCAATCAGCCCCAGCATTTT
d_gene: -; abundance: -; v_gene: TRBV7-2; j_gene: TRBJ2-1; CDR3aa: CASSLARATPGNEQFF; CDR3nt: TGTGCCAGCAGCTTAGCCAGGGCTACTCCGGGAAATGAGCAGTTCTTC
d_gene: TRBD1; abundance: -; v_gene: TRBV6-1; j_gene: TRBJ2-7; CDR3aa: CASSEFGTGIGYEQYF; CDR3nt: TGTGCCAGCAGTGAATTCGGGACAGGGATTGGCTACGAGCAGTACTTC
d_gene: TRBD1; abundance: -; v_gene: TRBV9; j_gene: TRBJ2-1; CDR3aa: CASSPQTGVGEQFF; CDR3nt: TGTGCCAGCAGCCCTCAAACAGGGGTGGGTGAGCAGTTCTTC
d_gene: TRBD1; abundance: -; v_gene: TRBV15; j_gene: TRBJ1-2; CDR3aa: CATSRDRGLGYTF; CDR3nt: TGTGCCACCAGCAGAGACAGGGGGCTTGGCTACACCTTC
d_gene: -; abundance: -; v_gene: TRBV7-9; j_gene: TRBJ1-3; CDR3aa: CASSPPSASSGNTIYF; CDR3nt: TGTGCCAGCAGCCCTCCGAGCGCATCCTCTGGAAACACCATATATTTT
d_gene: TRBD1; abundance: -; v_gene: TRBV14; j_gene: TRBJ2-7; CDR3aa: CASSQRTGPDLDEQYF; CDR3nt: TGTGCCAGCAGCCAACGGACAGGGCCCGACCTTGACGAGCAGTACTTC
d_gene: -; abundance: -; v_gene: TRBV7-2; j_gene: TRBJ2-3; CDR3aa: CASSLRVGTDTQYF; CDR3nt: TGTGCCAGCAGCTTAAGGGTGGGGACAGATACGCAGTATTTT
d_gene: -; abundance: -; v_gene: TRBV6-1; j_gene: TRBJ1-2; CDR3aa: CASSETKGRTGYTF; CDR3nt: TGTGCCAGCAGTGAAACGAAGGGGCGGACTGGCTACACCTTC
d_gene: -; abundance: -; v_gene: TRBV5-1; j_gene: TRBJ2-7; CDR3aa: CASSLEGSLAYEQYF; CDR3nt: TGCGCCAGCAGCTTGGAAGGTAGTCTAGCCTACGAGCAGTACTTC
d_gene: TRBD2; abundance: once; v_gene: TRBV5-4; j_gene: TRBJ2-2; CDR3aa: CASSSQRGYSGELFF; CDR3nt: TGTGCCAGCAGCTCCCAGCGGGGTTACAGCGGGGAGCTGTTTTTT
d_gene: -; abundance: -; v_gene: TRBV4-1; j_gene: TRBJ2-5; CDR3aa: CASSGVHQETQYF; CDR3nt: TGCGCCAGCAGCGGGGTTCACCAAGAGACCCAGTACTTC
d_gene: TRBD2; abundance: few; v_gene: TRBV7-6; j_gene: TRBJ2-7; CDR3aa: CASSLTSGYEQYF; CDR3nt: TGTGCCAGCAGCTTAACTAGCGGTTACGAGCAGTACTTC
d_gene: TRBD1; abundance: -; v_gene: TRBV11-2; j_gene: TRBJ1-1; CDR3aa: CASSLTGGPNTEAFF; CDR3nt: TGTGCCAGCAGCTTAACAGGGGGACCGAACACTGAAGCTTTCTTT
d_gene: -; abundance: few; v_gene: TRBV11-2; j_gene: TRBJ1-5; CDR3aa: CASSLLSDQPQHF; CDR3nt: TGTGCCAGCAGCCTCCTGTCCGATCAGCCCCAGCATTTT
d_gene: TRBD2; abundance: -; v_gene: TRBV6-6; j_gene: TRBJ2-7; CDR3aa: CASSYYASGRSYEQYF; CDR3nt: TGTGCCAGCAGTTACTACGCTAGCGGCAGATCCTACGAGCAGTACTTC
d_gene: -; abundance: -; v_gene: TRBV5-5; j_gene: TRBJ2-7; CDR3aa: CASSFGAGQTYEQYF; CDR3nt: TGTGCCAGCAGCTTTGGAGCGGGTCAGACCTACGAGCAGTACTTC
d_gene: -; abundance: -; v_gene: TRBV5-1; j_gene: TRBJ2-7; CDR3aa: CASSPGGAYEQYF; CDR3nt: TGCGCCAGCAGCCCTGGCGGCGCCTACGAGCAGTACTTC
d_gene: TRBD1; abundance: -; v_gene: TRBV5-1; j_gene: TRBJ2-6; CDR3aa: CASSATGGTNVLTF; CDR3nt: TGCGCCAGCAGCGCCACAGGGGGCACCAACGTCCTGACTTTC
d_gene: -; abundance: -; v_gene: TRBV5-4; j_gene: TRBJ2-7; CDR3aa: CASSPLQGIHEQYF; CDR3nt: TGTGCCAGCAGCCCACTGCAGGGGATCCACGAGCAGTACTTC
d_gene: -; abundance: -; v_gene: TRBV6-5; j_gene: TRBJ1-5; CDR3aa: CASSYGINQPQHF; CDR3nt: TGTGCCAGCAGTTATGGTATTAATCAGCCCCAGCATTTT
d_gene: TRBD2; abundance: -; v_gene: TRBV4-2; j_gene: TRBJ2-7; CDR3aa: CASSQGASGSYEQYF; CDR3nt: TGTGCCAGCAGCCAAGGGGCTAGCGGGAGCTACGAGCAGTACTTC
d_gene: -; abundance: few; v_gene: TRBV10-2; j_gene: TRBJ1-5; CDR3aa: CASSDGDQPQHF; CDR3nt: TGCGCCAGCAGTGACGGGGATCAGCCCCAGCATTTT
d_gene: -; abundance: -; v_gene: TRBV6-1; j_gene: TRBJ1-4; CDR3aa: CASRGDFYNEKLFF; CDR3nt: TGTGCCAGCAGGGGGGACTTCTATAATGAAAAACTGTTTTTT
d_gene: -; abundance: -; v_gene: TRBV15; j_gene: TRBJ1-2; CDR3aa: CATSRGADRNYGYTF; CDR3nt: TGTGCCACCAGCAGAGGGGCGGATCGAAACTATGGCTACACCTTC
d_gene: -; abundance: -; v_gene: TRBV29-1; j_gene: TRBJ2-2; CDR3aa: CSVKGTGELFF; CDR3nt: TGCAGCGTTAAAGGGACCGGGGAGCTGTTTTTT
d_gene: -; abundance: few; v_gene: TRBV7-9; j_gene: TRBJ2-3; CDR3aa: CASSLAEGTDTQYF; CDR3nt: TGTGCCAGCAGCTTAGCAGAGGGGACAGATACGCAGTATTTT
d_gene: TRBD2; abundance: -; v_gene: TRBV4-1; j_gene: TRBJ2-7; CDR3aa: CASSQEKREMYEQYF; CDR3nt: TGCGCCAGCAGCCAAGAAAAGCGGGAGATGTACGAGCAGTACTTC
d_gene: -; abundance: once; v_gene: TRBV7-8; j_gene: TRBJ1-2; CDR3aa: CASSLNRDYGYTF; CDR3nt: TGTGCCAGCAGCTTAAATCGAGACTATGGCTACACCTTC
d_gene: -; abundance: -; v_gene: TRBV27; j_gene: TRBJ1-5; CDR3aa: CASSLQWNQPQHF; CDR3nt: TGTGCCAGCAGTTTACAGTGGAATCAGCCCCAGCATTTT
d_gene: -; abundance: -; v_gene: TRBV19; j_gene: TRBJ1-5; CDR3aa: CASSIITNQPQHF; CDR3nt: TGTGCCAGTAGTATCATAACTAATCAGCCCCAGCATTTT
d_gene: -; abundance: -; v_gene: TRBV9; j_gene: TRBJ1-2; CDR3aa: CASSIDGLTSGYGYTF; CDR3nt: TGTGCCAGCAGCATAGATGGACTTACCAGCGGCTATGGCTACACCTTC
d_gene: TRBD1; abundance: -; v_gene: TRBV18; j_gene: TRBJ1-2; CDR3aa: CASSPGQGANYGYTF; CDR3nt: TGTGCCAGCTCACCAGGACAGGGAGCTAACTATGGCTACACCTTC
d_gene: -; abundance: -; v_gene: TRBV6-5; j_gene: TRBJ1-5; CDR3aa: CASSSGGMQPQHF; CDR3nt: TGTGCCAGCAGTTCGGGGGGCATGCAGCCCCAGCATTTT
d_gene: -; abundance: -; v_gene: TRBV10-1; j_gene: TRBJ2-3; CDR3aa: CASSESRLVTDTQYF; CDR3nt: TGCGCCAGCAGTGAGTCGAGGCTAGTCACAGATACGCAGTATTTT
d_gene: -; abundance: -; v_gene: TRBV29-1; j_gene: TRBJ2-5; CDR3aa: CSVGPGVGETQYF; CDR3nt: TGCAGCGTGGGTCCGGGGGTGGGAGAGACCCAGTACTTC
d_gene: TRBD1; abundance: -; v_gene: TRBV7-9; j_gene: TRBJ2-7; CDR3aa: CASSFGPGQGIRYEQYF; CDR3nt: TGTGCCAGCAGCTTTGGTCCCGGACAGGGGATTCGTTACGAGCAGTACTTC
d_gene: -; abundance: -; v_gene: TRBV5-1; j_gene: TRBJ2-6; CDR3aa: CASSQTSSGANVLTF; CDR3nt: TGCGCCAGCAGCCAAACCAGCTCTGGGGCCAACGTCCTGACTTTC